Listed below are T cell receptor beta chains from one sample, sequenced in a study of shared clonotypes between healthy human individuals. The method was immunoSEQ multiplex PCR; TCRdb's version includes in-frame clones alone and lacks a portion of them. The data contain just over 2,000,000 clones, about 95% of them singletons. Sequencing was done on a sample of naive CD8+ T cells sorted from blood. Receptors originate from a man aged 18-30 years in good health. The CDR3 runs from the conserved cysteine through the conserved F or W. The order of the fields is D gene, clone size, V gene, J gene, CDR3 protein, CDR3 DNA. D genes are given only for firm matches. Size values are once, few and many counts, or a class for expanded clones, and some rows have none.

-	-	TRBV6-5	TRBJ1-1	CASSYERGTEAFF	TGTGCCAGCAGTTACGAAAGGGGGACTGAAGCTTTCTTT
TRBD1	-	TRBV6-5	TRBJ2-3	CASSLQGTDTQYF	TGTGCCAGCAGTTTACAGGGGACAGATACGCAGTATTTT
-	-	TRBV10-2	TRBJ1-1	CASSEAGFMNTEAFF	TGCGCCAGCAGTGAGGCAGGGTTCATGAACACTGAAGCTTTCTTT
TRBD1	-	TRBV2	TRBJ1-1	CASTDRRNTEAFF	TGTGCCAGTACGGACAGGCGGAACACTGAAGCTTTCTTT
-	-	TRBV4-1	TRBJ2-5	CASSQTRLEGETQYF	TGCGCCAGCAGCCAGACGCGTTTGGAGGGGGAGACCCAGTACTTC
-	-	TRBV5-6	TRBJ2-7	CASSLGGLSYEQYF	TGTGCCAGCAGCTTGGGGGGGCTGTCCTACGAGCAGTACTTC
-	-	TRBV4-1	TRBJ2-3	CASSQKGTDTQYF	TGCGCCAGCAGCCAAAAAGGTACAGATACGCAGTATTTT
TRBD1	-	TRBV11-2	TRBJ1-1	CASTDQTGYETPPRTEAFF	TGTGCCAGCACCGACCAGACAGGGTATGAGACCCCCCCGAGGACTGAAGCTTTCTTT
-	-	TRBV6-5	TRBJ2-5	CASRIGPASPQYF	TGTGCCAGCAGAATCGGGCCCGCAAGTCCCCAGTACTTC
TRBD1	-	TRBV5-1	TRBJ2-6	CASSLGTGTGANVLTF	TGCGCCAGCAGCTTAGGGACAGGGACTGGGGCCAACGTCCTGACTTTC
-	-	TRBV20-1	TRBJ2-7	CSASPGDEQYF	TGCAGTGCAAGCCCTGGAGACGAGCAGTACTTC
-	-	TRBV6-6	TRBJ2-7	CASSYSRGSSYEQYF	TGTGCCAGCAGTTACTCCAGGGGAAGCTCCTACGAGCAGTACTTC
-	-	TRBV5-6	TRBJ1-2	CASSDETTTPYGYTF	TGTGCCAGCAGCGACGAGACAACGACCCCCTATGGCTACACCTTC
TRBD1	-	TRBV30	TRBJ1-2	CAWMSGQLNYGYTF	TGTGCCTGGATGTCGGGACAGCTTAACTATGGCTACACCTTC
TRBD1	once	TRBV5-1	TRBJ2-2	CASSFRGQNTGELFF	TGCGCCAGCAGCTTCAGGGGGCAGAACACCGGGGAGCTGTTTTTT
-	-	TRBV5-1	TRBJ1-5	CASSLGPLDNQPQHF	TGCGCCAGCAGCTTAGGACCCCTCGACAATCAGCCCCAGCATTTT
TRBD2	-	TRBV18	TRBJ2-1	CASSPISGPYNEQFF	TGTGCCAGCTCACCTATTAGCGGGCCCTACAATGAGCAGTTCTTC
-	few	TRBV5-5	TRBJ1-2	CASSSPGPGVYGYTF	TGTGCCAGCAGCTCTCCCGGGCCAGGGGTTTATGGCTACACCTTC
-	-	TRBV4-1	TRBJ2-7	CASSQGVSYEQYF	TGCGCCAGCAGCCAAGGAGTTTCCTACGAGCAGTACTTC
-	-	TRBV4-1	TRBJ1-6	CASSQPNNSPLHF	TGCGCCAGCAGCCAACCTAATAATTCACCCCTCCACTTT
TRBD2	-	TRBV2	TRBJ2-1	CASIPLAGGYNEQFF	TGTGCCAGCATCCCACTAGCGGGGGGGTACAATGAGCAGTTCTTC
-	-	TRBV4-1	TRBJ1-5	CASSPEGGAGQPQHF	TGCGCCAGCAGCCCGGAAGGGGGGGCTGGTCAGCCCCAGCATTTT
-	-	TRBV6-5	TRBJ2-1	CASRDGPSYNEQFF	TGTGCCAGCCGTGACGGACCCTCCTACAATGAGCAGTTCTTC
-	-	TRBV10-1	TRBJ1-2	CASKGGVPRGYYGYTF	TGCGCCAGCAAAGGAGGGGTCCCGCGGGGGTACTATGGCTACACCTTC
-	-	TRBV5-6	TRBJ2-1	CASSWTVGNEQFF	TGTGCCAGCAGCTGGACAGTGGGAAATGAGCAGTTCTTC
TRBD1	-	TRBV7-9	TRBJ2-2	CASSSSRDRGTGELFF	TGTGCCAGCAGCTCTAGCCGGGACAGGGGGACCGGGGAGCTGTTTTTT
TRBD1	-	TRBV2	TRBJ1-1	CASSDTGETEAFF	TGTGCCAGCAGTGACACAGGGGAGACTGAAGCTTTCTTT
-	once	TRBV4-3	TRBJ2-1	CASSHGAGDFYNEQFF	TGCGCCAGCAGCCATGGCGCAGGAGACTTTTACAATGAGCAGTTCTTC
TRBD1	few	TRBV2	TRBJ1-2	CASSRDRSTNYGYTF	TGTGCCAGCAGCCGGGACAGGAGCACGAACTATGGCTACACCTTC
-	once	TRBV29-1	TRBJ2-3	CSVSEGTPTDTQYF	TGCAGCGTCTCTGAGGGTACCCCCACAGATACGCAGTATTTT
-	-	TRBV27	TRBJ2-1	CASSLPGGSSYNEQFF	TGTGCCAGCAGTTTACCCGGGGGCTCTTCCTACAATGAGCAGTTCTTC
-	-	TRBV5-6	TRBJ2-3	CASSRWGPYTTVDTDTQYF	TGTGCCAGCAGCCGTTGGGGCCCCTACACGACAGTCGACACAGATACGCAGTATTTT
-	-	TRBV5-8	TRBJ1-2	CASSPETGDGRLGYTF	TGTGCCAGCAGCCCAGAGACGGGTGATGGGAGACTCGGCTACACCTTC
-	-	TRBV27	TRBJ2-7	CASRSLDRSYEQYF	TGTGCCAGCAGATCCTTAGACAGATCCTACGAGCAGTACTTC
TRBD2	-	TRBV2	TRBJ2-3	CASSGDGGATDTQYF	TGTGCCAGCAGTGGGGACGGGGGGGCTACAGATACGCAGTATTTT
-	-	TRBV30	TRBJ1-1	CAWSVLRNTEAFF	TGTGCCTGGAGTGTACTCCGGAACACTGAAGCTTTCTTT
-	-	TRBV27	TRBJ1-1	CASSQTGGLPEAFF	TGTGCCAGCAGCCAAACTGGAGGACTCCCTGAAGCTTTCTTT
-	once	TRBV29-1	TRBJ2-5	CSWGGSPNQETQYF	TGCAGCTGGGGGGGCAGTCCAAACCAAGAGACCCAGTACTTC
-	-	TRBV30	TRBJ2-3	CAWSELNTDTQYF	TGTGCCTGGAGCGAACTAAACACAGATACGCAGTATTTT
-	-	TRBV5-1	TRBJ1-2	CASRSTGGNYGYTF	TGCGCCAGCAGGTCGACCGGTGGGAACTATGGCTACACCTTC
TRBD1	-	TRBV7-6	TRBJ1-1	CASSLGQGSTEAFF	TGTGCCAGCAGCTTAGGACAGGGATCCACTGAAGCTTTCTTT
-	-	TRBV30	TRBJ2-2	CAWSWGTPTNPGELFF	TGTGCCTGGAGTTGGGGGACTCCAACGAACCCCGGGGAGCTGTTTTTT
-	-	TRBV19	TRBJ1-6	CASSIDLANSPLHF	TGTGCCAGTAGTATAGATCTGGCCAATTCACCCCTCCACTTT
TRBD2	-	TRBV19	TRBJ2-7	CASSPSGGIYEQYF	TGTGCCAGTTCCCCTAGCGGGGGAATCTACGAGCAGTACTTC
-	-	TRBV14	TRBJ2-4	CASSPAATLTKNIQYF	TGTGCCAGCAGCCCGGCAGCGACCCTAACCAAAAACATTCAGTACTTC
-	-	TRBV21-1	TRBJ2-7	CASSTRDRVYVGHYEQYF	TGTGCCAGCAGCACCCGGGACAGGGTGTACGTAGGACACTACGAGCAGTACTTC
-	-	TRBV19	TRBJ2-7	CASSIGLNYEQYF	TGTGCCAGTAGTATCGGCCTGAACTACGAGCAGTACTTC
-	-	TRBV5-6	TRBJ2-1	CASSPLGGGEQFF	TGTGCCAGCAGCCCCCTTGGGGGCGGTGAGCAGTTCTTC
-	-	TRBV6-1	TRBJ1-1	CASSGYWNTEAFF	TGTGCCAGCAGTGGGTATTGGAACACTGAAGCTTTCTTT